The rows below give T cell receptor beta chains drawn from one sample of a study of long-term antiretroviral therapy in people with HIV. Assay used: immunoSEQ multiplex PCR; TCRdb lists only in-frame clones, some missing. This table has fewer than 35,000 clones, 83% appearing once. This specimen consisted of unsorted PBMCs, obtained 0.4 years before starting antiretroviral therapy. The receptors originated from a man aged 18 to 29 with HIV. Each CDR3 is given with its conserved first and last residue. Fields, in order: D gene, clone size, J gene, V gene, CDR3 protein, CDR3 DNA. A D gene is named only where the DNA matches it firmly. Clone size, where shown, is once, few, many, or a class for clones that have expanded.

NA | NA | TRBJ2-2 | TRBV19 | CASTLLGQGYSTGELFF | TGTGCCAGTACCCTCTTGGGGCAGGGGTATAGCACCGGGGAGCTGTTTTTT
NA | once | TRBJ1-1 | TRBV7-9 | CASSLGPHPEAFF | TGTGCCAGCAGCCTAGGGCCCCACCCTGAAGCTTTCTTT
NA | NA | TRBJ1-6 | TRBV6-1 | CASSEDRYSYNSPLHF | TGTGCCAGCAGTGAAGACCGTTACTCCTATAATTCACCCCTCCACTTT
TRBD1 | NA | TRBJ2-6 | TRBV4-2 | CASSQIVGQGSFSGANVLTF | TGTGCCAGCAGCCAAATAGTCGGACAGGGGTCTTTCTCTGGGGCCAACGTCCTGACTTTC
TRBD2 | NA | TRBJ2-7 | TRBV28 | CASSLSGRSSYEQYF | TGTGCCAGCAGCCTTAGCGGGAGAAGCTCCTACGAGCAGTACTTC
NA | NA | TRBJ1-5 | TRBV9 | CASSVGSIGNQPQHF | TGTGCCAGCAGCGTAGGCAGTATCGGCAATCAGCCCCAGCATTTT
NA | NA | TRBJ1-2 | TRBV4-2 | CASSQDPTSGYYGYTF | TGTGCCAGCAGCCAAGATCCAACCTCGGGTTACTATGGCTACACCTTC
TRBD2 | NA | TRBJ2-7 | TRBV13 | CASSLRGVRYEQYF | TGTGCCAGCAGCTTACGGGGGGTGCGATACGAGCAGTACTTC
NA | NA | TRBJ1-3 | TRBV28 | CASRTTGLHGNTIYF | TGTGCCAGCAGAACCACAGGGCTGCATGGAAACACCATATATTTT
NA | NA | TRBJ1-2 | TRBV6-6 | CASSYSTEGGGYTF | TGTGCCAGCAGTTACTCCACGGAGGGTGGTGGCTACACCTTC
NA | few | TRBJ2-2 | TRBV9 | CASSVVAAGELFF | TGTGCCAGCAGCGTAGTGGCCGCCGGGGAGCTGTTTTTT
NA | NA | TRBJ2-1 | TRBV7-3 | CASSLSEGREYEQFF | TGTGCCAGCAGCTTATCGGAGGGCCGGGAATATGAGCAGTTCTTC
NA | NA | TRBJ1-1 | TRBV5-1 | CASSLAGIQGTEAFF | TGCGCCAGCAGCTTGGCGGGGATACAAGGCACTGAAGCTTTCTTT
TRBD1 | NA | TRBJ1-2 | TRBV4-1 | CASSQDLRTGATPDGYTF | TGCGCCAGCAGCCAAGATTTGAGGACAGGGGCCACCCCCGATGGCTACACCTTC
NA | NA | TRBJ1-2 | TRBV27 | CASSLSGSGYYGYTF | TGTGCCAGCAGTTTATCCGGGTCAGGATACTATGGCTACACCTTC
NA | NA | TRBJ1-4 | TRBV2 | CATDRDPSREKLFF | TGTGCCACTGACCGGGACCCCTCGCGAGAAAAACTGTTTTTT
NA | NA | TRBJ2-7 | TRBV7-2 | CASSFLSEESYEQYF | TGTGCCAGCAGCTTCTTGAGTGAAGAATCCTACGAGCAGTACTTC
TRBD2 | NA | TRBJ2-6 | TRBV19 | CASSPLGLAGTGANVLTF | TGTGCCAGTAGTCCACTCGGACTAGCGGGCACTGGGGCCAACGTCCTGACTTTC
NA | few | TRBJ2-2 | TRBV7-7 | CASRDGGNTGELFF | TGTGCTAGCAGGGACGGGGGTAACACCGGGGAGCTGTTTTTT
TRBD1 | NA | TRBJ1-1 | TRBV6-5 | CASSGGGAGTEAFF | TGTGCCAGCAGTGGAGGGGGCGCAGGCACTGAAGCTTTCTTT
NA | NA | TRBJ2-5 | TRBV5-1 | CASSLLMEETQYF | TGCGCCAGCAGCTTATTAATGGAAGAGACCCAGTACTTC
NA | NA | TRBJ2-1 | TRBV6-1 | CASSDRSRGGPSEQFF | TGTGCCAGCAGTGACCGTAGTAGGGGGGGCCCGAGTGAGCAGTTCTTC
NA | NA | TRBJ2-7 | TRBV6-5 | CASSYGQLGAYEQYF | TGTGCCAGCAGTTACGGACAGCTAGGAGCCTACGAGCAGTACTTC
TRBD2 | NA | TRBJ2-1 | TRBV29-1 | CSVAAGLGYNEQFF | TGCAGCGTTGCCGCGGGACTAGGGTACAATGAGCAGTTCTTC
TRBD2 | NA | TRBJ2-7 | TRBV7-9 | CASSRNPAGGPEDF | TGTGCCAGCAGCCGTAACCCTGCGGGAGGGCCGGAGGACTTC
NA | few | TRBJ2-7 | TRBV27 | CASSLRGSLDEQYF | TGTGCCAGCAGTTTACGGGGAAGCCTCGACGAGCAGTACTTC
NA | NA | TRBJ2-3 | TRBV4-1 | CASSRQETSTDTQYF | TGCGCCAGCAGCCGACAGGAAACTAGCACAGATACGCAGTATTTT
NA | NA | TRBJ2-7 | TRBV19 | CASSMEYLYEQYF | TGTGCCAGTAGTATGGAATACCTCTACGAGCAGTACTTC
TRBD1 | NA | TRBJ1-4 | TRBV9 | CASSGSGTGYEKLFF | TGTGCCAGCAGCGGATCCGGGACAGGGTATGAAAAACTGTTTTTT
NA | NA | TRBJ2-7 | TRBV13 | CASSLGGFGGGEQYF | TGTGCCAGCAGCTTAGGGGGTTTTGGGGGCGGCGAGCAGTACTTC
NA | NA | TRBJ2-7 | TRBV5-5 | CASSLASRVAPSYEQYF | TGTGCCAGCAGCTTGGCATCAAGGGTGGCGCCGTCCTACGAGCAGTACTTC
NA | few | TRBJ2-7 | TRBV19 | CASARGHVSYEQYF | TGTGCCAGCGCTCGCGGACACGTGTCCTACGAGCAGTACTTC
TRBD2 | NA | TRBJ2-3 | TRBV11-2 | CASSSILGGFADTQYF | TGTGCCAGCAGCTCGATCTTGGGAGGGTTTGCAGATACGCAGTATTTT
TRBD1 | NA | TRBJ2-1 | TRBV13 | CASSPQGVTYNEQFF | TGTGCCAGCAGCCCCCAGGGGGTCACCTACAATGAGCAGTTCTTC
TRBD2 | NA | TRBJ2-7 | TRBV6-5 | CASTVTSGASYEQYF | TGTGCCAGCACGGTGACTAGCGGGGCCTCCTACGAGCAGTACTTC
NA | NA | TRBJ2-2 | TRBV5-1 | CASSLELNTGELFF | TGCGCCAGCAGCTTGGAATTGAACACCGGGGAGCTGTTTTTT
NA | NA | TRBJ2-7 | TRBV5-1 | CASSSSGLSSYEQYF | TGCGCCAGCAGCAGTAGCGGCTTAAGCTCCTACGAGCAGTACTTC
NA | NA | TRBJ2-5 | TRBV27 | CASSPLGETQYF | TGTGCCAGCAGCCCTCTTGGGGAGACCCAGTACTTC
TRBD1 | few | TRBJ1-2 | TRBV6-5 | CASNDGQGDYGYTF | TGTGCCAGCAACGACGGACAGGGGGACTATGGCTACACCTTC
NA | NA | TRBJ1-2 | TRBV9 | CASSVGGFGYTF | TGTGCCAGCAGCGTAGGGGGTTTTGGCTACACCTTC
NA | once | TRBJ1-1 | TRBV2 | CASSFSIMNTEAFF | TGTGCCAGCAGTTTCAGTATCATGAACACTGAAGCTTTCTTT
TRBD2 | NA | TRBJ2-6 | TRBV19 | CASSSPTGGGVTGANVLTF | TGTGCCAGTAGTTCTCCGACCGGGGGGGGAGTAACTGGGGCCAACGTCCTGACTTTC
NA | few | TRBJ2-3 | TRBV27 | CASSPNTDTQYF | TGTGCCAGCAGTCCCAACACAGATACGCAGTATTTT